This T cell receptor (beta chain) was observed in a study of blood T cell repertoires in COVID-19. TCRdb's copy holds only in-frame clones and misses some; the assay was immunoSEQ multiplex PCR. The sample has some 240,000 clones, over 70% seen once. The receptor was isolated from a woman in her sixties or seventies with acute or convalescent COVID-19. Sequencing used peripheral blood.

The CDR3 loop reads CASSTQPTGIINEQFF. The CDR3 nucleotides are TGTGCCAGCAGCACGCAACCTACAGGGATTATCAATGAGCAGTTCTTC. The rearrangement uses TRBV7-9 and TRBJ2-1, with D possibly TRBD1 on 6 matching bases. Germline V lookup: CDR1 SEHNR, CDR2 FQNEAQ (reference sequence). Between the trimmed V and J ends, which lost 5 bases and 6 bases, there was a span of 20 bases. The CDR3 runs to 16 residues.